This entry is about one T cell receptor (beta chain). The antigen remains unidentified. Germline V gene sequence: CDR1 LNHDA, CDR2 SQIVND (reference sequence). This CDR3 comprises 13 residues. The V gene end was trimmed by 7 bases and the J gene end by 5 bases; junction bases not matched to a gene: 5. Incorporated into the TCR beta cDNA libraries were unique molecular identifiers, which served to reduce PCR and sequencing biases. cDNA molecules numbering some 500,000 came from approximately 1 to 10 million T cells. From the PCR reads, TCRdb called clonotypes with MiXCR, one entry per CDR3 protein. The repertoire consists of 250,000 to 300,000 distinct CDR3 sequences, with 30% to 45% occurring once and the leading ten covering roughly 4.8%. This entry comes from a study of post-analysis software for immune sequencing data. On the study more broadly: Disease courses included relapsing-remitting, secondary progressive and progressive-relapsing multiple sclerosis. Study-wide results and limits: With TRBV5-6, TRBV5-1 and TRBV20-1 included, about five TRBV segments were more frequent in patients than in controls. Multiple sclerosis patients showed significantly lower normalized Chao1 diversity than controls did.

The source of this sequence is a girl under 18 with multiple sclerosis. Sequencing input: blood. This chain connects TRBV19 to TRBJ1-2, with 9 bases that match TRBD1. The CDR3 spells CASTTDRGYGYTF. CDR3 nucleotide sequence: TGTGCCAGTACCACGGACAGGGGTTATGGCTACACCTTC.